This T cell receptor beta chain stems from a study of blood T cell repertoires in COVID-19. About the research overall: The analysed material was cDNA or gDNA that came from T cells, B-cell-depleted T cells, or PBMCs.

This CDR3 comprises 15 residues. V was clipped by 7 bases and J by 4 bases, with 18 bases between them. The V gene's germline CDR1 is KGHDR and CDR2 SFDVKD. Profiled with immunoSEQ multiplex PCR; TCRdb holds only in-frame clones, not every one. The sample records roughly 42,000 clones, approximately 92% being singletons. Sequenced: peripheral blood. The rearrangement joins TRBV24-1 to TRBJ1-1; D is possibly TRBD1 (6 bases). This receptor was obtained from a man aged 25-45 years with active or convalescent COVID-19. Here the CDR3 reads CATRPSHGTSTEAFF. The CDR3 DNA sequence: TGTGCCACCAGACCTTCACACGGGACAAGCACTGAAGCTTTCTTT.